These 6 T cell receptor beta chains originate from one sample sequenced in a study of identifying expanded T cells in peripheral blood. Data came from immunoSEQ multiplex PCR; TCRdb stores just in-frame clones and leaves some out. The table lists around 120,000 clones, about 89% of them singletons. Sequencing was performed on blood. These receptor sequences come from a person aged 18-69 years in good health.

The chain joins TRBV4-3 to TRBJ2-7; possible D gene TRBD2, 6 bases. The V end was cut by 4 bases, the J end by 4 bases, with 23 bases between. This CDR3 contains 17 residues. CDR1 LGHNA and CDR2 YSLEER come from the germline V gene. The DNA of the CDR3 is TGCGCCAGCAGCCCGATGGATCCTCGGGGGTCCATGTACGAGCAGTACTTC. This sequence encodes CASSPMDPRGSMYEQYF.

V and J are TRBV6-5 and TRBJ1-2; no clear D. CDR3 length: 12 residues. Germline CDR1 reads MNHEY; CDR2 reads SVGAGI. With 7 bases removed from V and 5 bases from J, the gap between germline ends came to 11 bases. This CDR3 reads CASTKEHYGYTF. CDR3 bases: TGTGCCAGCACCAAGGAACATTATGGCTACACCTTC.

V and J are TRBV9 and TRBJ2-1, with TRBD2 matching over 10 bases. CDR3 length: 14 amino acids. V shed 2 bases, J shed 9 bases, and the junction held 5 bases outside the gene matches. Germline V CDR1 and CDR2: SGDLS, YYNGEE. The CDR3 reads CASSVSGGAGEQFF. Here the CDR3 DNA reads TGTGCCAGCAGCGTCAGCGGGGGGGCTGGTGAGCAGTTCTTC.

This clone was picked up a small number of times. The V gene is TRBV6-5, the J gene TRBJ1-2; maybe TRBD1 (6 bases). This CDR3 has 16 amino acids. Germline lookup yields CDR1 MNHEY and CDR2 SVGAGI. Trimming stripped 4 bases from V and 5 bases from J, with 20 bases between. The DNA of the CDR3 is TGTGCCAGCAGTTTAACAAGGACAGCCTCTTGGTATGGCTACACCTTC. Translated: CASSLTRTASWYGYTF.

This rearrangement joins TRBV4-1 to TRBJ1-2; possibly TRBD1 for D (5 bases). V shed 2 bases and J shed 1 base, with 11 bases lying between them. Germline values: CDR1 MGHRA, CDR2 YSYEKL. The CDR3 is 15 amino acids. The CDR3 here is CASSQTSQGNYGYTF. The CDR3 DNA sequence: TGCGCCAGCAGCCAAACTTCCCAGGGTAACTATGGCTACACCTTC.

This sequence joins TRBV2 and TRBJ2-7; no firm D call. The V gene lost 5 bases and the J gene lost 6 bases, with 11 bases spanning the gap. This CDR3 spans 12 amino acids. Germline CDR1 SNHLY, CDR2 FYNNEI. The CDR3 region has the DNA TGTGCCAGCAGTCTGACCTCGGGCGAGCAGTACTTC. As protein: CASSLTSGEQYF.